Below, 10 T cell receptor beta chains from the same sample are listed, as sequenced in a study of T cells in Graves' hyperthyroidism and ophthalmopathy. It was RNA transcripts that yielded the amplified TCR beta CDR3 regions. HTBI primers were the set used in a first-round RT-PCR of the TCR CDR3. TCRdb fed the multiplex PCR reads into MiXCR, producing one record per CDR3 protein. The data contain about 740,000 distinct CDR3 sequences, 14% of them seen just once; the ten biggest clones take up 9.5% to 13%. Sequencing was done on a sample of blood. The receptor set was obtained from a woman between 18 and 29 years old with Graves' hyperthyroidism.

The CDR3 region has the DNA TGTGCCAGCAGCTTAGCGGGGGCAGGGGGGTATGAGCAGTTCTTC. Translating it yields CASSLAGAGGYEQFF. The rearrangement uses TRBV7-9 and TRBJ2-1; weak D call: TRBD1 (7 bases). Per germline, CDR1 SEHNR and CDR2 FQNEAQ (reference sequence). The CDR3 totals 15 residues. V was clipped by 0 bases and J by 8 bases, with 14 bases between them.

The gene calls are TRBV15 and TRBJ2-2; no definite D call. This CDR3 contains 14 residues. V lost 1 base and J 8 bases, leaving 11 bases between the germline ends. The germline V gene encodes CDR1 LNHNV and CDR2 YYDKDF (reference sequence). CDR3 region: CATSRARKGGELFF. CDR3 bases: TGTGCCACCAGCAGAGCCAGGAAGGGTGGGGAGCTGTTTTTT.

CDR3 loop: CASRHSGRKDTQYF. The CDR3 nucleotides are TGTGCCAGCAGGCATAGCGGGAGGAAAGATACGCAGTATTTT. This chain uses TRBV6-1 with TRBJ2-3; 10 bases line up with TRBD2. There are 14 residues in the CDR3. Germline loops: CDR1 MNHNS, CDR2 SASEGT. Germline trimming cut 6 bases from V and 5 bases from J; bases unmatched to any gene: 5.

This clonotype has at least ten counts. This chain connects TRBV18 to TRBJ2-7; D ambiguous. There are 13 residues in the CDR3. The germline gives CDR1 KGHSH, CDR2 LQKENI. V lost 3 bases, J lost 7 bases, and 13 bases lay in between. Written as DNA, the CDR3 is TGTGCCAGCTCACCGTCGCCCCGTAGGGAGCAGTACTTC. As protein: CASSPSPRREQYF.

This clonotype was picked up a small number of times. The chain recombines TRBV4-1 with TRBJ2-5; 10 nucleotides line up with TRBD2. The V and J ends lost 4 bases and 1 base, in that order; junction bases with no gene match: 6. The CDR3 is 16 residues long. Germline V gene lookup returns CDR1 MGHRA and CDR2 YSYEKL. CDR3 nucleotides: TGCGCCAGCAGCCCTAATAGCGGGAGGCTCCAAGAGACCCAGTACTTC. Translation gives CASSPNSGRLQETQYF.

This chain connects TRBV5-6 to TRBJ2-7; 10 nucleotides match TRBD1. The CDR3 consists of 12 residues. The ends lost 3 bases at V and 9 bases at J; junction bases unmatched: 3. CDR1 and CDR2 from the germline V gene are SGHDT and YYEEEE. CDR3 nucleotide sequence: TGTGCCAGCAGCTCCGGGACAGGGGTGCAGTACTTC. Protein product: CASSSGTGVQYF. Combining the CDR3 with reference TRBV5-6 and TRBJ2-7 gives the whole variable domain DAGVTQSPTHLIKTRGQQVTLRCSPKSGHDTVSWYQQALGQGPQFIFQYYEEEERQRGNFPDRFSGHQFPNYSSELNVNALLLGDSALYLCASSSGTGVQYFGPGTRLTVT.

The rearrangement joins TRBV30 to TRBJ2-5, with D maybe TRBD1 (6 bases). In germline, CDR1 is GTSNPN, CDR2 SVGIG (reference sequence). Trimming stripped 0 bases from V and 5 bases from J, with 16 bases between. This CDR3 contains 15 residues. The CDR3 region is CAWSVRKGVRETQYF. The CDR3 DNA is TGTGCCTGGAGTGTACGAAAGGGGGTGAGGGAGACCCAGTACTTC.

This clonotype was detected a few times. This rearrangement joins TRBV28 to TRBJ1-2; 7 nucleotides agree with TRBD1. The V segment lost 5 bases and the J segment 5 bases; nucleotides outside the gene matches: 11. Germline values: CDR1 MDHEN, CDR2 SYDVKM. The CDR3 has 15 amino acids. The CDR3 is CASSTPRQGEYGYTF. The DNA of the CDR3 is TGTGCCAGCAGTACCCCGAGGCAGGGGGAATATGGCTACACCTTC.

This clonotype was observed many times. The genes are TRBV12-3 or TRBV12-4 and TRBJ2-1; maybe TRBD2 (6 bases). Trimming took 5 bases from V and 6 from J, leaving 11 bases between them. This CDR3 region has 13 residues. In DNA, the CDR3 is TGTGCCAGCAGTCCGGGACTGATCAATGAGCAGTTCTTC. It is translated as CASSPGLINEQFF.

This clonotype was seen repeatedly, ten times or more. The genes are TRBV6-2 or TRBV6-3 and TRBJ1-5; D remains unclear. This CDR3 has 13 amino acids. Germline-derived CDR1 and CDR2 are MNHEY and SVGEGT. The germline V and J ends were trimmed by 6 bases and 5 bases, with 11 bases remaining between them. The CDR3 protein is CASSRWTDQPQHF. The DNA for the CDR3 is TGTGCCAGCAGCCGATGGACGGATCAGCCCCAGCATTTT.